What follows is one T cell receptor beta chain and its context. Naive CD8 populations comprised CD45RO-negative cells positively selected for CCR7, excluding terminally differentiated effector memory CD45RA+ cells. V lost 5 bases to trimming and J lost 0 bases, with 15 bases between them. The CDR3 sequence is 16 residues long. Germline values: CDR1 PRHDT, CDR2 FYEKMQ (reference sequence). This sample is drawn from a study of shared clonotypes between healthy human individuals. Only in-frame clones appear in the TCRdb table, and some are missing; sequencing was by immunoSEQ multiplex PCR. This table holds roughly 890,000 clones, around 93% found once.

Sequencing used naive CD8+ T cells sorted from blood. The sequence was obtained from a man aged 25 to 45 in good health. V gene TRBV13 combines with J gene TRBJ2-3, with D perhaps assigned TRBD1 or TRBD2 (7 bases each). CDR3 amino acids: CASSSGTELSTDTQYF. CDR3 DNA: TGTGCCAGCAGCAGCGGGACAGAACTTAGCACAGATACGCAGTATTTT.